This TCR beta chain was recorded in a study of blood T cell repertoires in COVID-19. As for the study in general: Some COVID-19 samples were acute and others convalescent; all came from the United States, Italy and Spain.

Original methodology: Scientists estimated how many nucleated cells there were by amplifying reference gene primers. Sequencing used immunoSEQ multiplex PCR; TCRdb keeps in-frame clones, though not all of them. V and J calls and clone size follow that table, whereas D and trimming were derived from the DNA. This table holds about 200,000 clones, roughly 75% found once. This CDR3 has 13 amino acids. V trimming: 6 bases; J trimming: 6 bases; junction bases outside the gene matches: 4. CDR1 is SNHLY and CDR2 is FYNNEI in the germline V gene. In this sample, this clone turned up once. This sequence was found in a woman between 70 and 85 years old with acute or convalescent COVID-19. Specimen: peripheral blood. V is TRBV2 and J is TRBJ1-5, with 8 bases fitting TRBD1. CDR3 sequence (DNA): TGTGCCAGCAGCCTGGACAGGGCTCAGCCCCAGCATTTT. Protein sequence: CASSLDRAQPQHF.